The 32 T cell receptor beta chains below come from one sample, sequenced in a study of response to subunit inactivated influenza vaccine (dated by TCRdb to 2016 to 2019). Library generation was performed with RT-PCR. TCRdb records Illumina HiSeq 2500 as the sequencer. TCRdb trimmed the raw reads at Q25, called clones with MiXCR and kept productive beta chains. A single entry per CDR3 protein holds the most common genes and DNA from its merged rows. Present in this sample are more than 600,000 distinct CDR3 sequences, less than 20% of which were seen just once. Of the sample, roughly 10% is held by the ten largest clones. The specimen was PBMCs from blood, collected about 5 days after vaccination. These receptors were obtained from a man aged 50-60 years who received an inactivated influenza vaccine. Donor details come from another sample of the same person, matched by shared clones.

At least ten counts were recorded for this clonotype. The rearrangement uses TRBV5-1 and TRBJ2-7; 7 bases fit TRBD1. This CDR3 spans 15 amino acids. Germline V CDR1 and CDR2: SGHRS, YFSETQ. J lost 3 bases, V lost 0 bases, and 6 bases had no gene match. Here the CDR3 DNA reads TGCGCCAGCAGCTTGGTGACAGGGAGCCGCTACGAGCAGTACTTC. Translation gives CASSLVTGSRYEQYF.

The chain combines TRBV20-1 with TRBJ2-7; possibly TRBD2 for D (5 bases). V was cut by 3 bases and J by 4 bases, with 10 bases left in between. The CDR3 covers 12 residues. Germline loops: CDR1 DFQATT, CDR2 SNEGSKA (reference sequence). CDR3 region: CSASQAVYEQYF. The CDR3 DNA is TGCAGTGCTAGCCAAGCGGTGTACGAGCAGTACTTC.

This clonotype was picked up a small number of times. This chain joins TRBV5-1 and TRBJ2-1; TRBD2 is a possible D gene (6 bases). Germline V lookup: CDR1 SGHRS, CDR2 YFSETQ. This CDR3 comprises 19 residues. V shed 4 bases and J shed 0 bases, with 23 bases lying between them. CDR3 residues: CASSPTGLVSYDSYNEQFF. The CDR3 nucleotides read TGCGCCAGCAGCCCCACGGGACTTGTCTCGTACGACTCCTACAATGAGCAGTTCTTC.

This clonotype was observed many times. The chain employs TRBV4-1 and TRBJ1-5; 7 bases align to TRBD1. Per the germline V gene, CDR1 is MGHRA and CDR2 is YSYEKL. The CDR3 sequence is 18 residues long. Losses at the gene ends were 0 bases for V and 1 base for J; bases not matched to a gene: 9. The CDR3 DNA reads TGCGCCAGCAGCCAAGATTCGGCAGGGGGTCTCAGCAATCAGCCCCAGCATTTT. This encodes CASSQDSAGGLSNQPQHF.

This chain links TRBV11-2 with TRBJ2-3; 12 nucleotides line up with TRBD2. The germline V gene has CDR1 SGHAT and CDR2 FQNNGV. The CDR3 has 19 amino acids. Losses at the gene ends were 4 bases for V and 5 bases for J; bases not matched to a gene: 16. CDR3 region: CASSSSSGRALHEVDTQYF. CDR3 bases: TGTGCCAGCAGCTCCTCTAGCGGGAGGGCCCTTCACGAGGTAGATACGCAGTATTTT.

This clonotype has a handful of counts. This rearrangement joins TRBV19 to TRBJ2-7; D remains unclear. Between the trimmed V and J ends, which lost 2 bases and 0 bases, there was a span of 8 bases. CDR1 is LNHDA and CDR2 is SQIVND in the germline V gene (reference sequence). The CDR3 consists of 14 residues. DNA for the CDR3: TGTGCCAGTAGTATAAGCAGGAGCTCCTACGAGCAGTACTTC. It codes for CASSISRSSYEQYF.

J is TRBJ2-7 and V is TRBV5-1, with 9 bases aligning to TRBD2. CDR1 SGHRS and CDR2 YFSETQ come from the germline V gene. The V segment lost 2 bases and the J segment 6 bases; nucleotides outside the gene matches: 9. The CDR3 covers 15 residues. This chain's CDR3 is CASSFVAGEWGEQYF. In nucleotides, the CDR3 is TGCGCCAGCAGCTTCGTAGCGGGAGAATGGGGCGAGCAGTACTTC.

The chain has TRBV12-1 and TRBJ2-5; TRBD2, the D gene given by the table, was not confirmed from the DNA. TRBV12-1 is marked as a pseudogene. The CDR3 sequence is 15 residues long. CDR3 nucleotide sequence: TGTGCCAGCAGCTCGGACTCTCCCTCGCAAGAGACCCAGTACTTC. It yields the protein CASSSDSPSQETQYF.

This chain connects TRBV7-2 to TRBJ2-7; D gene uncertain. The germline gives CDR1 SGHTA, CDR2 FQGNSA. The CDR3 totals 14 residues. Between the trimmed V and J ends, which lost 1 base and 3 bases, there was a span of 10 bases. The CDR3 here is CASSLEGLGYEQYF. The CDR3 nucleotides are TGTGCCAGCAGCTTAGAAGGTCTGGGCTACGAGCAGTACTTC.

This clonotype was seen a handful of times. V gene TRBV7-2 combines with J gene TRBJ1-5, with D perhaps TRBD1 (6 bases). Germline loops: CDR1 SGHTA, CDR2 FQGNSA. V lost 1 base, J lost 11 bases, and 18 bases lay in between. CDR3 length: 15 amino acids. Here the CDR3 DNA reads TGTGCCAGCAGCTTAGGCGGACAGAGAACCCGGGCCCAGCATTTT. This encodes CASSLGGQRTRAQHF.

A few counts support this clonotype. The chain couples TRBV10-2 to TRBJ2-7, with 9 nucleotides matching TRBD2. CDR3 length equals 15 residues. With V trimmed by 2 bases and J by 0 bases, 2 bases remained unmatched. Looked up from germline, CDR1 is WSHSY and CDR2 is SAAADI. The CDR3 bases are TGCGCCAGCAGTGAGGAGCGGGGGGTCTCCTACGAGCAGTACTTC. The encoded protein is CASSEERGVSYEQYF.

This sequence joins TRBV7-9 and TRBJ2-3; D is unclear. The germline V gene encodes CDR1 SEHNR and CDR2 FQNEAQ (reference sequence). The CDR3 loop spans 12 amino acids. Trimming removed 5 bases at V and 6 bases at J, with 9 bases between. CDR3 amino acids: CASSGAQDTQYF. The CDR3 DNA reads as TGTGCCAGCAGCGGAGCACAGGATACGCAGTATTTT.

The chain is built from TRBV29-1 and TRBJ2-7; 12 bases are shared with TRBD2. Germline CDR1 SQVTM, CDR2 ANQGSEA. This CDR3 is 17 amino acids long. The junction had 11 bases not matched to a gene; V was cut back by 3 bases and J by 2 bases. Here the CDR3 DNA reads TGCAGCGTTGATTTTGGGGCTAGCGGGAGGGGTACCTACGAGCAGTACTTC. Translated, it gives CSVDFGASGRGTYEQYF.

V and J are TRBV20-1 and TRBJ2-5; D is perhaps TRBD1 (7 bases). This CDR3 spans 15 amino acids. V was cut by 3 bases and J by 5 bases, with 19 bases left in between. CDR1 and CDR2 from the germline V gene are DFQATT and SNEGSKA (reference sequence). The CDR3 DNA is TGCAGTGCTAGTGCGAACAGGGGAGGCCAGGAGACCCAGTACTTC. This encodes CSASANRGGQETQYF.

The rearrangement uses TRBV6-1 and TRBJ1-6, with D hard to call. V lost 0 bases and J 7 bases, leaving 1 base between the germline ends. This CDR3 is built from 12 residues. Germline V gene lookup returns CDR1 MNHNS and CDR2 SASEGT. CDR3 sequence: CASSEANSPLHF. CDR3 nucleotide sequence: TGTGCCAGCAGTGAAGCCAATTCACCCCTCCACTTT.

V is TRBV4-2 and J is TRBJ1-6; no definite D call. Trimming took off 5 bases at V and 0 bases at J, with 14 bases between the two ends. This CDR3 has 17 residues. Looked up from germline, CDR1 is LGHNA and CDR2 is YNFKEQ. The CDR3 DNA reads TGTGCCAGCAGCGACCAAGAACCCAGCTCCTATAATTCACCCCTCCACTTT. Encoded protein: CASSDQEPSSYNSPLHF.

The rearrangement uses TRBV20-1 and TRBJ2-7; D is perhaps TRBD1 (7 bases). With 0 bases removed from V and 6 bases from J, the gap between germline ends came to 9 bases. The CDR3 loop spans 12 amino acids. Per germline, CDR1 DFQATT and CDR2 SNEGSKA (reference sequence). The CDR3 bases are TGCAGTGCTAGAGACAGGGGGGTCGAGCAGTACTTC. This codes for CSARDRGVEQYF.

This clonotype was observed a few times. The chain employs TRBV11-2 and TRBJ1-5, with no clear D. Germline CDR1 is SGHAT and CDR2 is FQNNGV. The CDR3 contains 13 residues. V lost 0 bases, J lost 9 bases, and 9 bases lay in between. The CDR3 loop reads CASSLDRSWPQHF. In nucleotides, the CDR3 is TGTGCCAGCAGCTTAGATCGATCTTGGCCCCAGCATTTT.

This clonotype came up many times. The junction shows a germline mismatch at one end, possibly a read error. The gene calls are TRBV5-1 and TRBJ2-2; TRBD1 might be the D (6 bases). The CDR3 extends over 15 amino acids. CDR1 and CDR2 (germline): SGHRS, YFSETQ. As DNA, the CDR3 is TGTGCCAGCAGCTTGGACAGCCCGAACACCGGGGAGCTGTTTTTT. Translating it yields CASSLDSPNTGELFF. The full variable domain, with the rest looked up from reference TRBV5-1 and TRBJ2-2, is KAGVTQTPRYLIKTRGQQVTLSCSPISGHRSVSWYQQTPGQGLQFLFEYFSETQRNKGNFPGRFSGRQFSNSRSEMNVSTLELGDSALYLCASSLDSPNTGELFFGEGSRLTVL.

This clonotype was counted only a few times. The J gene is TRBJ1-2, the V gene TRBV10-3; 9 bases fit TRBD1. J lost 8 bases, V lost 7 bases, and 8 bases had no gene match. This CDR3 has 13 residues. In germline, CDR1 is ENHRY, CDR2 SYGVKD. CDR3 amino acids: CAITRDRVNGYTF. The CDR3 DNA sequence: TGTGCCATCACCCGGGACAGGGTTAACGGCTACACCTTC.

The CDR3 sequence is CASSWGLAGGRYNEQFF. As DNA, the CDR3 is TGTGCCAGCAGCTGGGGACTAGCGGGAGGTCGGTACAATGAGCAGTTCTTC. The chain joins TRBV7-2 to TRBJ2-1, with TRBD2 matching 15 bases. The germline V gene encodes CDR1 SGHTA and CDR2 FQGNSA. The CDR3 is 17 residues long. Trimming removed 4 bases from V and 4 bases from J; junction bases left unmatched: 5. Looking up the rest from reference TRBV7-2 and TRBJ2-1 gives the full variable domain: GAGVSQSPSNKVTEKGKDVELRCDPISGHTALYWYRQSLGQGLEFLIYFQGNSAPDKSGLPSDRFSAERTGGSVSTLTIQRTQQEDSAVYLCASSWGLAGGRYNEQFFGPGTRLTVL.

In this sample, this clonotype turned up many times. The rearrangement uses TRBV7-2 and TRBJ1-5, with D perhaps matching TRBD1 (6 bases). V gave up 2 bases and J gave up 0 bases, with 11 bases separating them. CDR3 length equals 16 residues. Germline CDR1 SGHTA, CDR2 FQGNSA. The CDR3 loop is CASSLIGQFSNQPQHF. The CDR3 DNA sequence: TGTGCCAGCAGCTTAATAGGACAGTTTAGCAATCAGCCCCAGCATTTT.

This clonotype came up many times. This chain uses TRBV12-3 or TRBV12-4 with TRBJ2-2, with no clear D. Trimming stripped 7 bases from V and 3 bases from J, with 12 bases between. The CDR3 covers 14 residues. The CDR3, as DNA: TGTGCCAGCATACCTTCGTCCTACACCGGGGAGCTGTTTTTT. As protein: CASIPSSYTGELFF.

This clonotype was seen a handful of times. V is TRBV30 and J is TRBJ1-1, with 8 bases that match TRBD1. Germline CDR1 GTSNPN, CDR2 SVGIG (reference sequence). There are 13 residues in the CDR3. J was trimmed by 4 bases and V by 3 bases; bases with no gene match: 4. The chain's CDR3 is CAWSQTGGTEAFF. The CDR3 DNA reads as TGTGCCTGGAGCCAAACAGGGGGCACTGAAGCTTTCTTT.

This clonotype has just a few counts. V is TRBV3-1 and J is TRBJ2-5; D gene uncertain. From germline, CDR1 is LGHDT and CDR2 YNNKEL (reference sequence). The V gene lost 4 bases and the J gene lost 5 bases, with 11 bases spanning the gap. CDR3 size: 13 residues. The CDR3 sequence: CASSRGGSETQYF. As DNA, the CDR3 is TGTGCCAGCAGCCGCGGTGGCTCTGAGACCCAGTACTTC.

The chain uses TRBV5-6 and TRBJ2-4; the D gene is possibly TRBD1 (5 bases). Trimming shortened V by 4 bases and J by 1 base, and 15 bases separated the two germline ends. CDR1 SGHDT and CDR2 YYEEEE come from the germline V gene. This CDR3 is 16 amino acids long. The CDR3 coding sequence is TGTGCCAGCAGCCCTTTAGGGGTCTTGGCCAAAAACATTCAGTACTTC. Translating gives CASSPLGVLAKNIQYF.

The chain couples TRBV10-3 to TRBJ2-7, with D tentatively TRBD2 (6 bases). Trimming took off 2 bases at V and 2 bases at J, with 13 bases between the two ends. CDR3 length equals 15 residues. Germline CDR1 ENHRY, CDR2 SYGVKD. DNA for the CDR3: TGTGCCATCAGTGAGCCCGGGACTGGGCCCTACGAGCAGTACTTC. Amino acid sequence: CAISEPGTGPYEQYF.

CDR3 amino acids: CASSMRGSPLHF. The CDR3 DNA reads as TGTGCCAGCAGCATGCGAGGGTCACCCCTCCACTTT. J is TRBJ1-6 and V is TRBV7-9, with no clear D. This CDR3 comprises 12 residues. The V and J ends lost 5 bases and 10 bases respectively, with 9 bases between them. Germline V gene sequence: CDR1 SEHNR, CDR2 FQNEAQ (reference sequence).

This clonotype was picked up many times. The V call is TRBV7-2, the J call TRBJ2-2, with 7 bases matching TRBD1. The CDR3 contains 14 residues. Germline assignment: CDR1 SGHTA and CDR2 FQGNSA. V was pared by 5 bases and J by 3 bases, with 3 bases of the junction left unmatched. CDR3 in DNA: TGTGCCAGCAGCCCGGGACAGTACACCGGGGAGCTGTTTTTT. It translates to CASSPGQYTGELFF.

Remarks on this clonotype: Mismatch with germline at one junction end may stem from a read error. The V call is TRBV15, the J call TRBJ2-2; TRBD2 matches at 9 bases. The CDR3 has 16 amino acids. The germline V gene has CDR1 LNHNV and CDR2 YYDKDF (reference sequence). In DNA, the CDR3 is TGTGCCACCAGAAGAGGCGGGGGGGTGAACACCGGGGAGCTGTTTTTT. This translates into CATRRGGGVNTGELFF.

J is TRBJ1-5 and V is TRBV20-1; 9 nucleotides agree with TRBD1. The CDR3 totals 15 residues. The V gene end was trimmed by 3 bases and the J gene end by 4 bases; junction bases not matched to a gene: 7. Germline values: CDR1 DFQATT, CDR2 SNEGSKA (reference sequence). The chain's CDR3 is CSASGTGQGNQPQHF. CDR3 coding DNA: TGCAGTGCTAGTGGCACGGGACAGGGTAATCAGCCCCAGCATTTT.

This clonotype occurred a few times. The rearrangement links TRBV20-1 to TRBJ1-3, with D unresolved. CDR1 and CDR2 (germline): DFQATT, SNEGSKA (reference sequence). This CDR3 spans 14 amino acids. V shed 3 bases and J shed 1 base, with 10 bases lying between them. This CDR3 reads CSARIPGSGNTIYF. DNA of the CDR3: TGCAGTGCTAGGATACCGGGGTCTGGAAACACCATATATTTT.